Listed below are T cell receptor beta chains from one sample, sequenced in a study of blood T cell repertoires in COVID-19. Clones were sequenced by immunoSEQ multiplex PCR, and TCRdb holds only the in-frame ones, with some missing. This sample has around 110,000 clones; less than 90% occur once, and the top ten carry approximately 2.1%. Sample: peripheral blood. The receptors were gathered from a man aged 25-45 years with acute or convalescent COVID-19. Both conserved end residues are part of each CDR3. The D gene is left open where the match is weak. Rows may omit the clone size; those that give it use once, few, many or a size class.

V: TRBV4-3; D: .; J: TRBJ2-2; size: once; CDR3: CASSQVYTGAGELFF; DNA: TGCGCCAGCAGCCAAGTATACACGGGTGCCGGGGAGCTGTTTTTT
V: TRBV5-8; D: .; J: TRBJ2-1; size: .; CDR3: CASSYSGPLLANEQFF; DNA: TGTGCCAGCAGCTACTCCGGGCCTCTATTAGCGAATGAGCAGTTCTTC
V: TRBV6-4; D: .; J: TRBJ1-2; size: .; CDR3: CASSDDWEGVYGYTF; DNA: TGTGCCAGCAGTGACGATTGGGAGGGGGTGTATGGCTACACCTTC
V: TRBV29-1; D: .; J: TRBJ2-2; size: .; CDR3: CSGYRTNTGELFF; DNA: TGCAGCGGGTACAGGACGAACACCGGGGAGCTGTTTTTT
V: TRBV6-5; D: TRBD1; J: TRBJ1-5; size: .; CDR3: CASSSDRVNQPQHF; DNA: TGTGCCAGCAGTTCGGACAGGGTCAATCAGCCCCAGCATTTT
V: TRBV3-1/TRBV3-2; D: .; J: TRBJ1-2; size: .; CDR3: CASSHPNGGTSGYTF; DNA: TGTGCCAGCAGCCACCCGAACGGGGGAACTTCTGGCTACACCTTC
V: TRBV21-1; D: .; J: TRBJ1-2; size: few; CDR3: CASSIGLSYGYTF; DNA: TGTGCCAGCAGCATTGGACTGAGCTATGGCTACACCTTC
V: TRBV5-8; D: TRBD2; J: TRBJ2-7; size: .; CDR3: CASSPRLAGGPGEQYF; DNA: TGTGCCAGCAGCCCTCGACTAGCGGGGGGGCCGGGTGAGCAGTACTTC
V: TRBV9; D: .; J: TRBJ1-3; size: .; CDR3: CASSAAGFGNTIYF; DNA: TGTGCCAGCAGCGCCGCAGGGTTCGGAAACACCATATATTTT
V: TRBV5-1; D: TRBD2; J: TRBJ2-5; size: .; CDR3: CASSLGLLAVYQETQYF; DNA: TGCGCCAGCAGCTTGGGATTACTAGCGGTGTACCAAGAGACCCAGTACTTC
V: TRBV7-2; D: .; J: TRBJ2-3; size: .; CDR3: CASSLRVGGPLDTQYF; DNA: TGTGCCAGCAGCTTAAGAGTGGGGGGGCCACTAGATACGCAGTATTTT
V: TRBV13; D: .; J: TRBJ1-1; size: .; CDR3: CASSSIRGMNTEAFF; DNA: TGTGCCAGCAGCTCAATAAGGGGGATGAACACTGAAGCTTTCTTT
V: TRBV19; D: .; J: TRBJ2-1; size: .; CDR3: CASKGGRERGNEQFF; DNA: TGTGCCAGCAAAGGGGGTAGGGAGAGAGGCAATGAGCAGTTCTTC
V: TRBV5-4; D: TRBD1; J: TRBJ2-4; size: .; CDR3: CASSEQGPAKNIQYF; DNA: TGTGCCAGCAGCGAACAGGGGCCGGCCAAAAACATTCAGTACTTC
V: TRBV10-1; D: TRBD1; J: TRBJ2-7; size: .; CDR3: CASDRDRGLHEQYF; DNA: TGCGCCAGCGATCGAGACAGGGGGCTTCACGAGCAGTACTTC
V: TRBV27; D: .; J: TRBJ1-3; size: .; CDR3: CASSLGGDPGNTIYF; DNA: TGTGCCAGCAGTTTAGGAGGTGATCCTGGAAACACCATATATTTT
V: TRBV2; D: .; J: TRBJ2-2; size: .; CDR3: CASSEYRSGGNTGELFF; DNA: TGTGCCAGCAGTGAATACAGAAGCGGCGGGAACACCGGGGAGCTGTTTTTT
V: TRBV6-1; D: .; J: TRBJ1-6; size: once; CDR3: CASSDHEAGVSPLHF; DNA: TGTGCCAGCAGTGACCATGAGGCCGGGGTCTCACCCCTCCACTTT
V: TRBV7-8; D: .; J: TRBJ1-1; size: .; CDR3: CASSPTEMNTEAFF; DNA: TGTGCCAGCAGCCCCACAGAAATGAACACTGAAGCTTTCTTT
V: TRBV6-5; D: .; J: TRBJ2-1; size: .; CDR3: CASSLMGPYNEQFF; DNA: TGTGCCAGCAGCCTTATGGGCCCCTACAATGAGCAGTTCTTC
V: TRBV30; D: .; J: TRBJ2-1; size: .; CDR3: CAWNSGGGSIEEQFF; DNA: TGTGCCTGGAATTCGGGAGGGGGCTCGATTGAAGAGCAGTTCTTC
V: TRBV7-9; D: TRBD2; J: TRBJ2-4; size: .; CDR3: CASSTSGLADLPGAKNIQYF; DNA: TGTGCCAGCAGCACATCGGGACTAGCGGACCTCCCAGGAGCCAAAAACATTCAGTACTTC
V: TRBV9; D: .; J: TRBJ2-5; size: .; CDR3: CASSRQAGETQYF; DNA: TGTGCCAGCAGTCGACAGGCGGGAGAGACCCAGTACTTC
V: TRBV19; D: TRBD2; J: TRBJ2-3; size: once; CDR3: CASSMGGSSTDTQYF; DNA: TGTGCCAGTAGTATGGGCGGGAGTAGCACAGATACGCAGTATTTT
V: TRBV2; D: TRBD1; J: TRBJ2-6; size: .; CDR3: CASSYHRDRGSGANVLTF; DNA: TGTGCCAGCAGTTACCACCGGGACAGGGGCTCTGGGGCCAACGTCCTGACTTTC
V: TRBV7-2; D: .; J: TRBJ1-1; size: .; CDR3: CASSLAARGGTEAFF; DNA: TGTGCCAGCAGCTTAGCGGCAAGGGGAGGCACTGAAGCTTTCTTT
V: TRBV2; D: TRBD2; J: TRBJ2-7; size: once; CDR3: CASSRTSGGFVEYF; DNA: TGTGCCAGCAGTAGGACTAGCGGGGGGTTTGTGGAGTACTTC